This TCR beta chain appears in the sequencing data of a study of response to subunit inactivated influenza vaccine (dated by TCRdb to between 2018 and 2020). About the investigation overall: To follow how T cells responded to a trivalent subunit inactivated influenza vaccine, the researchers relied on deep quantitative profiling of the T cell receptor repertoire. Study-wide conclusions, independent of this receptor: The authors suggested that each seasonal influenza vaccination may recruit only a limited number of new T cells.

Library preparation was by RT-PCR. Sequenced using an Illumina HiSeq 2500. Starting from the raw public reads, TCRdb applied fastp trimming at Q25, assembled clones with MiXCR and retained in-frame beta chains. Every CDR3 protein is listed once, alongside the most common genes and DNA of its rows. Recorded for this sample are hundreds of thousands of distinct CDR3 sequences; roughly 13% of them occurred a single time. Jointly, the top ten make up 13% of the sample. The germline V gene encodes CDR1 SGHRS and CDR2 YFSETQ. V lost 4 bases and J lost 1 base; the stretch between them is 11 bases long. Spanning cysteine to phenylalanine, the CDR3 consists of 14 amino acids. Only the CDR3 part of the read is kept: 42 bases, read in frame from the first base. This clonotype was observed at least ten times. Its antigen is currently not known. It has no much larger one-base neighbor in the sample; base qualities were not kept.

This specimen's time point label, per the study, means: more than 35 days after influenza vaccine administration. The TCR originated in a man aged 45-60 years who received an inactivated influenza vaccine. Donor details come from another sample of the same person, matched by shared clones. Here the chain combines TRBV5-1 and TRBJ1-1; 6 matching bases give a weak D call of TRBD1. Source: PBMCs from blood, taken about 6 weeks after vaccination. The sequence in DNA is TGCGCCAGCAGCCAACCGGGGGCGAACACTGAAGCTTTCTTT. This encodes CASSQPGANTEAFF.